The T cell receptor beta chain described here comes from a study of cytotoxic CD8 clonotypes in ibrutinib-treated CLL (dated by TCRdb to the early 2020s). Regarding the research as a whole: The cohort was composed of under 12 relapsed/refractory and around 15 treatment-naive patients; IGHV unmutated status was identified in under 18 patients. Partial responses were observed in about 24 patients and complete responses in 2; after a median follow-up of 68 months, remission was maintained in 14 patients and progression was observed in about twelve. Response samples were obtained after a median of 12 months of treatment, with a range of roughly 6 to 40 months. On average, each sample had about 250,000 productive templates and more than 75,000 productive rearrangements. Of the approximately 91 people in the trial, around 26 had longitudinal samples available. Cryopreserved peripheral blood mononuclear cells were obtained prior to treatment, at the time of response, and at either disease progression or sustained remission.

A MiSeq instrument was used for deep resolution sequencing, which targeted depths ranging from 1 in 1 million up to 1 in 200,000 T cells, with coverage averaging 10x for each clonotype. TCR beta libraries were generated with the immunoSEQ hsTCRB Kit. In the source study's methods: The data were analyzed with ImmunoSEQ Analyzer and ImmunoSEQ Data Assistant, and V, D and J gene assignments followed IMGT definitions. Clonality, with values ranging from 0 to 1, was calculated as one minus the normalized Shannon entropy of productive rearrangement frequencies. Only overrepresented clonotypes making up at least 0.05% of each patient's repertoire were included in the public clonotype analysis. Thirteen repertoires from age-matched healthy donors, obtained from immuneACCESS, served as clonality controls. What TCRdb holds here is the immuneACCESS table cut down to in-frame rearrangements. Part of the clones is not present; checked against another copy, under half of the missing clones reflect an unresolved V gene, and the others are unexplained. The V and J calls and clone size come from that table; D and trimming were worked out from the DNA. The sample table holds about 21,000 clones, of which 70% to 80% were seen once. Approximately 24% of the sample is in the top ten clones.

The sample holds a few counts of this clone. The target of this receptor is not known. Base qualities are not recorded, but no much larger clone differs from it by a single base. Study-wide conclusions, independent of this receptor: Clonality rose at ibrutinib response, remained stable during sustained remission, and dropped back toward baseline at progression. Public clonotypes were rare and either shrank or stayed stable during treatment, and the rise in clonality at ibrutinib response reflected expansion of private clonotypes. At baseline, clonality was higher than in age-matched healthy donors and showed a strong correlation with circulating CD8+ T-cell counts. Sampling times were not matched between sustained-remission and progressing patients, and lymph node repertoires were not studied.

After removal of 4 bases from V and 7 bases from J, the junction retains 9 bases not matched to a gene. The CDR3 runs 15 residues from the cysteine to the phenylalanine. Only the CDR3 DNA stays, 45 bases, in frame from base 1. CDR1 is given as MNHNS and CDR2 as SASEGT, both from the germline V gene. For TCR beta library preparation, about 1.8 micrograms of genomic DNA were isolated from cryopreserved PBMCs. Longitudinal blood samples from CLL patients on ibrutinib monotherapy underwent high-throughput TCR beta sequencing. The patients took part in an open-label, single-center phase 2 trial of ibrutinib monotherapy.

Rearrangement joined TRBV6-1 to TRBJ2-7, and 11 bases in between align with TRBD2. The sample was PBMCs, taken before ibrutinib treatment. The sequence was obtained from a human donor with chronic lymphocytic leukemia. Here the CDR3 is given as CASSAGLADLLEQYF. The sequenced DNA: TGTGCCAGCAGTGCGGGACTAGCGGACCTCTTGGAGCAGTACTTC.